The rows below give T cell receptor beta chains drawn from one sample of a study of cytomegalovirus exposure and HLA in healthy donors. Produced via immunoSEQ multiplex PCR; TCRdb's table is partial and in-frame only. The table records 190,000 or so clones, roughly four fifths of them present only once. Specimen: PBMCs. These receptors all come from a young woman in good health and CMV-seropositive. The CDR3 runs from the conserved cysteine through the conserved F or W. D genes are given only for firm matches. Not every row has a clone size; where given, it reads once, few, many or a size class.

TRBD2	NA	TRBJ2-5	TRBV5-4	TGTGCCAGCAGCCCCTCGGGGGGACTACAAGAGACCCAGTACTTC	CASSPSGGLQETQYF
NA	NA	TRBJ2-1	TRBV2	TGTGCCACCCTTCTAAGGGGCAGGTCCTACAATGAGCAGTTCTTC	CATLLRGRSYNEQFF
NA	NA	TRBJ1-1	TRBV6-5	TGTGCCAGCAGTTACTCGGGCCTGAACACTGAAGCTTTCTTT	CASSYSGLNTEAFF
TRBD2	NA	TRBJ2-1	TRBV11-3	TGTGCCAGCAGCTTATCCCGGACTAGCGGGGGGTACAATGAGCAGTTCTTC	CASSLSRTSGGYNEQFF
NA	NA	TRBJ1-1	TRBV5-5	TGTGCCAGCAGCGAGAGGCCCACGAACACTGAAGCTTTCTTT	CASSERPTNTEAFF
NA	NA	TRBJ2-5	TRBV29-1	TGCAGCGTTGTCGGGCCTCGGGGACAAAATCAAGAGACCCAGTACTTC	CSVVGPRGQNQETQYF
NA	NA	TRBJ1-1	TRBV6-1	TGTGCCAGCCGACCAACGGGAGCACCTGAAGCTTTCTTT	CASRPTGAPEAFF
TRBD2	NA	TRBJ2-1	TRBV10-1	TGCGCCAGCAGTGTGATAGCGGGGGGCAATGAGCAGTTCTTC	CASSVIAGGNEQFF
NA	NA	TRBJ2-7	TRBV5-6	TGTGCCAGCAGCTTCTACGGCTACGAGCAGTACTTC	CASSFYGYEQYF
NA	NA	TRBJ2-2	TRBV29-1	TGCAGCGCCTCAGGGGTCCGGAGCACCGGGGAGCTGTTTTTT	CSASGVRSTGELFF
TRBD2	NA	TRBJ2-5	TRBV6-6	TGTGCCAGCAGTCACGGCGGGGGTAAAGAGACCCAGTACTTC	CASSHGGGKETQYF
TRBD1	NA	TRBJ1-6	TRBV18	TGTGCCAGCTCACCGGGGACAGGGCTCGGTTCACCCCTCCACTTT	CASSPGTGLGSPLHF
TRBD2	once	TRBJ2-7	TRBV2	TGTGCCAGCAAACTAGCGGGGGGCACCTACGAGCAGTACTTC	CASKLAGGTYEQYF
NA	NA	TRBJ2-5	TRBV7-8	TGTGCCAGCAGCTCCAACGTAGGGGGATCTGAGACCCAGTACTTC	CASSSNVGGSETQYF
NA	NA	TRBJ1-2	TRBV18	TGTGCCAGCTCCCTCGACAGTAACTATGGCTACACCTTC	CASSLDSNYGYTF
TRBD1	NA	TRBJ1-2	TRBV27	TGTGCCAGCAGTTTAAACAGGGGGCTAGCTTACTATGGCTACACCTTC	CASSLNRGLAYYGYTF
NA	NA	TRBJ1-3	TRBV2	TGTGCCAGCCGACAGGATTACTCTGGAAACACCATATATTTT	CASRQDYSGNTIYF
NA	once	TRBJ1-1	TRBV2	TGTGCCAGCAGTTCCCGGAGGCAGAACACTGAAGCTTTCTTT	CASSSRRQNTEAFF
NA	many	TRBJ2-7	TRBV11-2	TGTGCCAGCCTAAGGTCAGGGTCGGACGAGCAGTACTTC	CASLRSGSDEQYF
TRBD1	NA	TRBJ1-1	TRBV4-2	TGTGCCAGCAGTCCTAGACAGGGGGGTTTGGTGAACACTGAAGCTTTCTTT	CASSPRQGGLVNTEAFF
NA	NA	TRBJ1-5	TRBV19	TGTGCCACCGGGGGGTTCGAAAATCAGCCCCAGCATTTT	CATGGFENQPQHF
TRBD2	NA	TRBJ2-7	TRBV11-2	TGTGCCAGCAGCTTTCCACCGGGACTAGCCTACGAGCAGTACTTC	CASSFPPGLAYEQYF
TRBD1	NA	TRBJ1-1	TRBV19	TGTGCCAGTAGTCCTCAAGGGACAGAGAAGACTGAAGCTTTCTTT	CASSPQGTEKTEAFF
NA	once	TRBJ1-2	TRBV6-5	TGTGCCAGCACCGACAGCATAAGAGGCTACACCTTC	CASTDSIRGYTF
NA	NA	TRBJ2-7	TRBV2	TGTGCCACAGAGCGGGTCAGCTCCTACGAGCAGTACTTC	CATERVSSYEQYF
TRBD1	NA	TRBJ1-1	TRBV6-1	TGTGCCAGCAGTTCTCGATTAGGGGGCGGAACTGAAGCTTTCTTT	CASSSRLGGGTEAFF
NA	NA	TRBJ2-1	TRBV13	TGTGCCAGCAGCTTAGACAGGGCAGGCCACAATGAGCAGTTCTTC	CASSLDRAGHNEQFF
TRBD1	NA	TRBJ2-7	TRBV7-9	TGTGCCAGCAGCTCCATGGACAGGGGGTTCGAGCAGTACTTC	CASSSMDRGFEQYF